The TCR beta chain described here comes from a study of T-cell reconstitution after alpha-beta-depleted transplantation in children. This clonotype has only one observation. Germline V gives CDR1 GTSNPN, CDR2 SVGIG (reference sequence). The J segment lost 1 base and the V segment lost 3 bases, leaving 10 bases of the junction unmatched. The CDR3 runs to 17 residues. It was with unique molecular identifiers that the TCRbeta library was prepared. One entry per CDR3 protein results from TCRdb running MiXCR on the PCR reads. In the table there are over 550,000 distinct CDR3 sequences, roughly a tenth of which are singletons.

The origin of this receptor is a human donor who donated a stem cell graft to a child with acute myeloid leukemia. The specimen was PBMCs from the stem cell graft donor, collected from the stem cell graft. V usage is TRBV30 and J usage is TRBJ2-1; 9 nucleotides line up with TRBD1. The CDR3 loop reads CAWSGRDRVSSYNEQFF. CDR3 DNA sequence: TGTGCCTGGAGCGGCCGGGACAGGGTATCGTCCTACAATGAGCAGTTCTTC.